Presented here are 24 T cell receptor beta chains from one specimen sequenced in a study of radiation and T cells in renal cell carcinoma. Some clones are missing from TCRdb's copy, which holds only in-frame ones; the method was immunoSEQ multiplex PCR. Counted here are fewer than 150,000 clones, more than 70% occurring once; the ten biggest clones make up about 5.6%. Time point of the sample: blood 2 weeks post-SBRT. Treatment here: 15 Gy SBRT to primary tumor, nephrectomy 4 weeks later. The material sequenced was blood, taken from a patient whose treatment included radiotherapy and nephrectomy. The receptors originated from a woman aged 70-85 years with renal cell carcinoma.

The V gene is TRBV5-1, the J gene TRBJ2-3; D is ambiguous. Germline V CDR1 and CDR2: SGHRS, YFSETQ. The CDR3 spans 15 residues. V lost 0 bases to trimming and J lost 2 bases, with 10 bases between them. The CDR3 region has the DNA TGCGCCAGCAGCTTGGGACCGGGCTACACAGATACGCAGTATTTT. Its translation: CASSLGPGYTDTQYF.

This clone was observed a handful of times. The V gene is TRBV2, the J gene TRBJ1-1, with D hard to call. This CDR3 is 14 amino acids long. V was trimmed by 5 bases and J by 0 bases, leaving 10 bases between them. Germline V lookup: CDR1 SNHLY, CDR2 FYNNEI. The CDR3 coding sequence is TGTGCCAGCAGTTGGACGTATTTGAACACTGAAGCTTTCTTT. Protein: CASSWTYLNTEAFF. The variable domain in full, completed from reference TRBV2 and TRBJ1-1, reads EPEVTQTPSHQVTQMGQEVILRCVPISNHLYFYWYRQILGQKVEFLVSFYNNEISEKSEIFDDQFSVERPDGSNFTLKIRSTKLEDSAMYFCASSWTYLNTEAFFGQGTRLTVV.

This rearrangement joins TRBV6-5 to TRBJ2-7; TRBD2 agrees at 11 bases. With 6 bases clipped from V and 7 bases from J, the junction kept 11 bases outside the gene matches. The CDR3 contains 15 residues. Germline V gives CDR1 MNHEY, CDR2 SVGAGI. CDR3 protein: CASSFSGGARREQYF. CDR3 DNA: TGTGCCAGCAGCTTTAGCGGGGGGGCTAGACGGGAGCAGTACTTC.

The CDR3 DNA reads as TGCGCCAGCAGCTGGGGGGAAGGCCACAATGAGCAGTTCTTC. Translated, it gives CASSWGEGHNEQFF. V usage is TRBV5-1 and J usage is TRBJ2-1, with a weak D call TRBD2 (6 bases). With 3 bases removed from V and 5 bases from J, the gap between germline ends came to 12 bases. CDR1 SGHRS and CDR2 YFSETQ come from the germline V gene. The CDR3 extends over 14 amino acids.

The chain employs TRBV2 and TRBJ1-2; TRBD1 matches 8 bases. J gave up 6 bases and V 0 bases, and 6 bases lay outside the gene matches. Germline CDR1 is SNHLY and CDR2 is FYNNEI. This CDR3 has 15 residues. CDR3 DNA: TGTGCCAGCAGTGAAGCGACGGGACAGGAAGATGGCTACACCTTC. Translation gives CASSEATGQEDGYTF.

The J gene is TRBJ2-3, the V gene TRBV9; D is uncertain. This CDR3 is 12 amino acids long. Trimming removed 0 bases from V and 5 bases from J, with 4 bases in between. Germline CDR1 SGDLS, CDR2 YYNGEE. CDR3 region: CASSVALDTQYF. CDR3 bases: TGTGCCAGCAGCGTAGCCTTAGATACGCAGTATTTT.

The chain couples TRBV19 to TRBJ1-3, with no clear D. V was clipped by 7 bases and J by 0 bases, with 13 bases between them. The CDR3 contains 15 residues. The germline V gene has CDR1 LNHDA and CDR2 SQIVND (reference sequence). CDR3 loop: CASKGQHFSGNTIYF. The CDR3 nucleotides read TGTGCCAGTAAAGGGCAGCACTTCTCTGGAAACACCATATATTTT. The complete variable domain, with remaining parts taken from reference TRBV19 and TRBJ1-3, reads DGGITQSPKYLFRKEGQNVTLSCEQNLNHDAMYWYRQDPGQGLRLIYYSQIVNDFQKGDIAEGYSVSREKKESFPLTVTSAQKNPTAFYLCASKGQHFSGNTIYFGEGSWLTVV.

The gene calls are TRBV5-1 and TRBJ2-2, with 11 positions matching TRBD1. The CDR3 is 16 amino acids. Germline V gene lookup returns CDR1 SGHRS and CDR2 YFSETQ. Trimming cost V 2 bases and J 4 bases; bases outside gene matches: 4. For the CDR3, the DNA is TGCGCCAGCAGCTTAACCGGGACAGGGGGCACCGGGGAGCTGTTTTTT. It is translated as CASSLTGTGGTGELFF.

This chain uses TRBV5-1 with TRBJ1-2; possibly TRBD1 for D (5 bases). The CDR3 extends over 17 amino acids. V lost 0 bases, J lost 0 bases, and 15 bases lay in between. Germline V gene data show CDR1 as SGHRS and CDR2 as YFSETQ. The CDR3 region has the DNA TGCGCCAGCAGCTTGGGAGGGTTGCAGGGTACTAACTATGGCTACACCTTC. Translation: CASSLGGLQGTNYGYTF.

The chain uses TRBV11-3 and TRBJ2-7, with a possible D match to TRBD1 (7 bases). Germline V gene lookup returns CDR1 SGHNT and CDR2 YENEEA. The CDR3 length is 17 residues. V was clipped by 1 base and J by 4 bases, with 20 bases between them. The CDR3 nucleotides are TGTGCCAGCAGCTTAGCCTTCAAGGAGGGGGCGGTTTACGAGCAGTACTTC. Amino acids: CASSLAFKEGAVYEQYF.

The rearrangement joins TRBV19 to TRBJ1-2; D perhaps matches TRBD1 (5 bases). CDR1 LNHDA and CDR2 SQIVND come from the germline V gene (reference sequence). The CDR3 is 15 amino acids. V lost 7 bases to trimming and J lost 5 bases, with 20 bases between them. This CDR3 is CASTPPGTNGYGYTF. CDR3 sequence (DNA): TGTGCCAGTACCCCACCGGGGACCAACGGGTATGGCTACACCTTC.

This chain joins TRBV20-1 and TRBJ2-3, with D hard to call. V shed 0 bases and J shed 7 bases, with 5 bases lying between them. The V gene's germline CDR1 is DFQATT and CDR2 SNEGSKA (reference sequence). CDR3 length: 11 residues. CDR3 loop: CSARDVNTQYF. In DNA form, the CDR3 reads TGCAGTGCTAGAGACGTCAATACGCAGTATTTT.

This clone appeared a single time. This rearrangement joins TRBV5-1 to TRBJ2-5, with D possibly being TRBD1 (6 bases). Trimming left V 4 bases short and J 1 base short, with 11 bases between. Germline CDR1 is SGHRS and CDR2 is YFSETQ. This CDR3 is 14 amino acids long. The CDR3: CASSLRGGQETQYF. The CDR3 DNA sequence: TGCGCCAGCAGCCTGAGAGGGGGCCAAGAGACCCAGTACTTC.

V gene TRBV6-5 combines with J gene TRBJ2-1, with TRBD2 matching over 8 bases. V was pared by 5 bases and J by 3 bases, with 6 bases of the junction left unmatched. The length of the CDR3 is 15 residues. Germline-derived CDR1 and CDR2 are MNHEY and SVGAGI. The CDR3 sequence is CASSLFSGNYNEQFF. The CDR3 DNA sequence: TGTGCCAGCAGTCTTTTTAGCGGGAACTACAATGAGCAGTTCTTC.

The rearrangement uses TRBV19 and TRBJ1-6, with 11 bases fitting TRBD1. The CDR3 totals 15 residues. V trimming: 5 bases; J trimming: 7 bases; junction bases outside the gene matches: 4. Germline V lookup: CDR1 LNHDA, CDR2 SQIVND (reference sequence). The CDR3 region is CASSPGTGGNSPLHF. DNA of the CDR3: TGTGCCAGTAGTCCCGGGACAGGGGGAAATTCACCCCTCCACTTT. Full variable domain (remainder filled in from reference TRBV19 and TRBJ1-6): DGGITQSPKYLFRKEGQNVTLSCEQNLNHDAMYWYRQDPGQGLRLIYYSQIVNDFQKGDIAEGYSVSREKKESFPLTVTSAQKNPTAFYLCASSPGTGGNSPLHFGNGTRLTVT.

This chain connects TRBV5-4 to TRBJ1-1; TRBD1 might be the D (5 bases). The CDR3 is 14 amino acids. V gave up 0 bases and J gave up 7 bases, with 13 bases separating them. Looked up from germline, CDR1 is SGHNT and CDR2 is YYREEE (reference sequence). CDR3: CASSLEGVDDEAFF. The CDR3 nucleotides are TGTGCCAGCAGCTTGGAAGGGGTGGATGATGAAGCTTTCTTT.

CDR3 in amino acids: CASSGPNSNQPQHF. In nucleotides, the CDR3 is TGTGCCAGCTCGGGACCGAATAGCAATCAGCCCCAGCATTTT. The rearrangement links TRBV9 to TRBJ1-5; weak D call: TRBD1 (5 bases). V was pared by 7 bases and J by 0 bases, with 11 bases between. Per the germline V gene, CDR1 is SGDLS and CDR2 is YYNGEE. This CDR3 region has 14 residues.

The rearrangement links TRBV7-9 to TRBJ2-5; D gene unclear. There are 11 residues in the CDR3. In germline, CDR1 is SEHNR, CDR2 FQNEAQ (reference sequence). Trimming removed 3 bases at V and 10 bases at J, with 9 bases between. In nucleotides, the CDR3 is TGTGCCAGCAGCTTGAGTCTCATCCAGTACTTC. The encoded protein is CASSLSLIQYF.

V usage is TRBV30 and J usage is TRBJ2-1, with D possibly TRBD1 on 6 matching bases. The CDR3 contains 17 residues. Germline V CDR1 and CDR2: GTSNPN, SVGIG (reference sequence). The germline V and J ends were trimmed by 1 base and 3 bases, with 19 bases remaining between them. CDR3 sequence (DNA): TGTGCCTGGAGTGCTCCAGGACAGTTAAGTTTCTACAATGAGCAGTTCTTC. It translates to CAWSAPGQLSFYNEQFF.

J is TRBJ1-5 and V is TRBV19, with D perhaps TRBD1 (5 bases). This CDR3 comprises 16 residues. CDR1 and CDR2 from the germline V gene are LNHDA and SQIVND (reference sequence). The V end lost 6 bases, the J end lost 0 bases, and 15 bases lay between the germline ends. CDR3 in amino acids: CASRPHRGTSNQPQHF. CDR3 bases: TGTGCCAGTAGGCCCCACAGAGGGACTAGCAATCAGCCCCAGCATTTT.

The CDR3 sequence: CASSPTSGESGPYNEQFF. CDR3 coding DNA: TGTGCCAGCAGCCCCACTAGCGGGGAGTCCGGCCCCTACAATGAGCAGTTCTTC. The V call is TRBV9, the J call TRBJ2-1, with TRBD2 identical over 10 bases. The junction had 12 bases not matched to a gene; V was cut back by 4 bases and J by 2 bases. The CDR3 contains 18 residues. Germline V CDR1 and CDR2: SGDLS, YYNGEE.

This clone was seen a single time. CDR3 nucleotide sequence: TGTGCCAGCAGCCCTACAAAGAACACTGAAGCTTTCTTT. It yields the protein CASSPTKNTEAFF. This chain joins TRBV5-4 and TRBJ1-1; the D is unclear. The CDR3 contains 13 residues. Germline CDR1 is SGHNT and CDR2 is YYREEE (reference sequence). The ends were cut back, 4 bases at V and 1 base at J, with 8 bases in the middle. Full variable domain (missing parts from reference TRBV5-4 and TRBJ1-1): ETGVTQSPTHLIKTRGQQVTLRCSSQSGHNTVSWYQQALGQGPQFIFQYYREEENGRGNFPPRFSGLQFPNYSSELNVNALELDDSALYLCASSPTKNTEAFFGQGTRLTVV.

The V and J genes are TRBV5-1 and TRBJ2-5, with 9 bases fitting TRBD2. The CDR3 totals 16 residues. Germline CDR1 SGHRS, CDR2 YFSETQ. V trimming: 1 base; J trimming: 1 base; junction bases outside the gene matches: 5. CDR3 bases: TGCGCCAGCAGCTTGAACACAGCGGGGGGCCAAGAGACCCAGTACTTC. It specifies CASSLNTAGGQETQYF.

The rearrangement uses TRBV15 and TRBJ1-5; the D is unclear. V shed 3 bases and J shed 4 bases, with 13 bases lying between them. Germline lookup yields CDR1 LNHNV and CDR2 YYDKDF (reference sequence). The CDR3 runs 15 residues. CDR3 DNA sequence: TGTGCCACCAGCAGGGACCGAGTCAAAAATCAGCCCCAGCATTTT. As protein: CATSRDRVKNQPQHF.